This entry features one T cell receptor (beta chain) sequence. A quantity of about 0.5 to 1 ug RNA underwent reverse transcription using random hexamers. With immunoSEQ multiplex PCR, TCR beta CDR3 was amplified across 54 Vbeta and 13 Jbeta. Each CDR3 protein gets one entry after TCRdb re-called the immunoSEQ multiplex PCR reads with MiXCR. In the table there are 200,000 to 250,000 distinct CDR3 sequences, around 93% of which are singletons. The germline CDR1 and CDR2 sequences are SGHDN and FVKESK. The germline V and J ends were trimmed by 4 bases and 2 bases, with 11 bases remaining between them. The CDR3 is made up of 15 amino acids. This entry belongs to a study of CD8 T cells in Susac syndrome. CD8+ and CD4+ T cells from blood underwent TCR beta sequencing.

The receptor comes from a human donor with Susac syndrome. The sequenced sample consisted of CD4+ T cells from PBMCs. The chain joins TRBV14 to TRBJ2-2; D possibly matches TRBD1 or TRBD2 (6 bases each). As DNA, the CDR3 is TGTGCCAGCAGCCGAGGGGGGTCAAACACCGGGGAGCTGTTTTTT. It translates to CASSRGGSNTGELFF. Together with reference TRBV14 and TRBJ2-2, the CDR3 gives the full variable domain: EAGVTQFPSHSVIEKGQTVTLRCDPISGHDNLYWYRRVMGKEIKFLLHFVKESKQDESGMPNNRFLAERTGGTYSTLKVQPAELEDSGVYFCASSRGGSNTGELFFGEGSRLTVL.